This TCR beta chain was captured by sequencing in a study of T cell changes during pregnancy in multiple sclerosis. This CDR3 has 13 residues. The ends were cut back, 4 bases at V and 6 bases at J, with 10 bases in the middle. CDR1 is LNHNV, CDR2 YYDKDF, per germline (reference sequence). Clones were read by immunoSEQ multiplex PCR, and TCRdb kept only the in-frame ones, dropping some. The sample carries 65,000 to 75,000 clones, around nine tenths recorded once. This chain links TRBV15 with TRBJ1-5, with D tentatively TRBD1 (6 bases). The source material was peripheral blood, sampled in the third trimester of pregnancy. The origin of this receptor is a female donor in good health, enrolled as a control in a pregnancy study. The CDR3: CATSTDRSQPQHF. In DNA form, the CDR3 reads TGTGCCACCAGCACCGACAGGTCTCAGCCCCAGCATTTT.